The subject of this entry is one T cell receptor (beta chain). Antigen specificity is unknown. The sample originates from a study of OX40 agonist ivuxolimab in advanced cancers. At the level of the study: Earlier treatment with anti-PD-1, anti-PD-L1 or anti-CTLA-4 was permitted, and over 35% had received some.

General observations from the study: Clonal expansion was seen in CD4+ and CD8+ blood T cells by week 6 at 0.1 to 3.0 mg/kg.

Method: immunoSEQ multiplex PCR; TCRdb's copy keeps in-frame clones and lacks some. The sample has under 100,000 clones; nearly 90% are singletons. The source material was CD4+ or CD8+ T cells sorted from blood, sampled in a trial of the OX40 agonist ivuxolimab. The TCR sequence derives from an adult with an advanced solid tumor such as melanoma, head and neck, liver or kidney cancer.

CDR3 protein: CAISDVQGFSKNIQYF. As DNA, the CDR3 is TGTGCCATCAGTGATGTACAGGGGTTTTCCAAAAACATTCAGTACTTC. The rearrangement links TRBV10-3 to TRBJ2-4, with TRBD1 matching 7 bases. The CDR3 has 16 residues. Germline V gene data show CDR1 as ENHRY and CDR2 as SYGVKD. J gave up 2 bases and V 3 bases, and 7 bases lay outside the gene matches.